The T cell receptor (beta chain) under discussion was sequenced for a study of blood T cell repertoires in COVID-19. CDR3 length equals 13 residues. Germline assignment: CDR1 ENHRY and CDR2 SYGVKD. The V gene end was trimmed by 4 bases and the J gene end by 5 bases; junction bases not matched to a gene: 3. TCRdb's table, derived via immunoSEQ multiplex PCR, lists solely in-frame clones and lacks some. This sample has 200,000 or so clones, with about 88% found just once. Cohorts were determined from participant-reported clinical history. This clonotype was sampled from a woman in her 30s who had recovered from COVID-19. The chain is built from TRBV10-3 and TRBJ2-5; 8 bases align to TRBD1. The sample consisted of PBMCs or T cells enriched from blood (not recorded which). This chain's CDR3 is CAISATGAETQYF. CDR3 sequence (DNA): TGTGCCATCAGTGCGACAGGGGCCGAGACCCAGTACTTC.